This T cell receptor (beta chain) is drawn from a study of vaccination and CD4 T cells after COVID-19. Overall study: Once diagnosed, patients had post-COVID samples drawn a median about 110 days later (range 35 to 161). Ranging from 14 to 241, the interval between dose two and post-vaccine sampling had a median of approximately 77 days.

A note on this clonotype: No antigen is known for it.

Germline CDR1 SGHNT, CDR2 YENEEA. V dropped 5 bases and J dropped 2; count of bases not matched to a gene: 8. The CDR3 covers 15 residues. Cultured CD4+ T cells had their DNA profiled by the Oncomine TCR Beta short-read assay. TCRdb redid the calling of the PCR reads with MiXCR, one entry per CDR3 protein. The sample contains about 11,000 distinct CDR3 sequences, 55% to 60% of which appear only once. Treatment given: approximately 9-day PBMC culture with coronavirus spike peptide pools or control peptides (ViraFEST assay). The TCR comes from a human donor who had recovered from COVID-19. The rearrangement uses TRBV11-3 and TRBJ2-5; 7 bases fit TRBD2. Sequencing input: CD4+ T cells from blood, cultured in vitro. CDR3 in amino acids: CASSPPGGVQETQYF. As DNA, the CDR3 is TGTGCCAGCAGCCCCCCTGGGGGGGTGCAAGAGACCCAGTACTTC.